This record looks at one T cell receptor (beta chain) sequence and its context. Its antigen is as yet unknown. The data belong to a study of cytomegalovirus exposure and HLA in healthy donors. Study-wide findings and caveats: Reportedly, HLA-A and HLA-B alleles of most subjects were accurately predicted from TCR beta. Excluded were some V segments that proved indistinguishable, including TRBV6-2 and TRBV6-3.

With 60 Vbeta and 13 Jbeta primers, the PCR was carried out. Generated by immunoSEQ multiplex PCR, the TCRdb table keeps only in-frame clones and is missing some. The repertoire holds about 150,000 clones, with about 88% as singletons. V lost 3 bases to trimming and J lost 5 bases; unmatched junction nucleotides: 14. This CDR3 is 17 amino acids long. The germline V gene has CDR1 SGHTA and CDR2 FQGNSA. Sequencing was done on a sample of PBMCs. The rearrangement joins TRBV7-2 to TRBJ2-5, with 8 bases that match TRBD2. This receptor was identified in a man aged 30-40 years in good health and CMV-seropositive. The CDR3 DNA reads TGTGCCAGCAGCTTCGAAGCCCTAGCGGGTGTATTTGAGACCCAGTACTTC. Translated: CASSFEALAGVFETQYF.